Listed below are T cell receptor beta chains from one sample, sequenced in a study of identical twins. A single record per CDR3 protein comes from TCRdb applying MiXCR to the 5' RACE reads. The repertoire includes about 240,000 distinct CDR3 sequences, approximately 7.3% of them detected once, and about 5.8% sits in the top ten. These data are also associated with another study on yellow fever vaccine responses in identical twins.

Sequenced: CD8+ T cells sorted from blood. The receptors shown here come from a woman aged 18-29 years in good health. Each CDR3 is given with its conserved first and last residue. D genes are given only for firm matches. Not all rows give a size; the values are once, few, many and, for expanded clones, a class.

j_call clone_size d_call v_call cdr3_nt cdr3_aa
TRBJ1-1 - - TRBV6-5 TGTGCCAGCAGTTACGGTTCAGTAGCTTCAGGCACTGAAGCTTTCTTT CASSYGSVASGTEAFF
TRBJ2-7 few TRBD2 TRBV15 TGTGCCACCAGCAGGGGCGGGAGAGGGTACGAGCAGTACTTC CATSRGGRGYEQYF
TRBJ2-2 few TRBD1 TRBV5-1 TGCGCCAGCAGCTTCACAGGGGGCGACACCGGGGAGCTGTTTTTT CASSFTGGDTGELFF
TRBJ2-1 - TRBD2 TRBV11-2 TGTGCCAGCAGCCAGGGGCCCGGACTAGCGGGAGGCTCCTACAATGAGCAGTTCTTC CASSQGPGLAGGSYNEQFF
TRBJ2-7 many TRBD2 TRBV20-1 TGCAGTGCTAGGGAGACTAGCGGGAGCCAGTACGAGCAGTACTTC CSARETSGSQYEQYF
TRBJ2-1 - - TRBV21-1 TGTGCCAGCATTTTGACCGGGAGGGCGGATGAGCAGTTCTTC CASILTGRADEQFF
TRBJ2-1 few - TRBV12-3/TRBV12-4 TGTGCCAGCAGCCCAGAACCGGGACTGGAGCAGTTCTTC CASSPEPGLEQFF
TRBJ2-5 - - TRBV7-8 TGTGCCAGCAGCTCCCTGGGGCGCCTTGGGAAAGAGACCCAGTACTTC CASSSLGRLGKETQYF
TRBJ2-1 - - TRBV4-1 TGCGCCAGCAGCCAAGGGGACAACGCGGGGCAGTTCTTC CASSQGDNAGQFF
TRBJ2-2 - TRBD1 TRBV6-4 TGTGCCAGCAGTGTGACAGGGGACACCGGGGAGCTGTTTTTT CASSVTGDTGELFF
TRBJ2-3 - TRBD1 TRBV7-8 TGTGCCAGCAGCTCCCGACAGGGGCAAGATACGCAGTATTTT CASSSRQGQDTQYF
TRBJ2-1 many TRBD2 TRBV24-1 TGTGCCACCAGTCAGGGCCGGACTAGCGGGAGTGTTGAGCAGTTCTTC CATSQGRTSGSVEQFF
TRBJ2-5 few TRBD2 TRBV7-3 TGTGCCAGCGCAAAAGAAGCGGGAGTGGGGGAGACCCAGTACTTC CASAKEAGVGETQYF
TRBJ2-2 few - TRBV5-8 TGTGCCAGCAGCTGGGGGGGCCGGACCGGGGAGCTGTTTTTT CASSWGGRTGELFF
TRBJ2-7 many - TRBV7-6 TGTGCCAGCAGCTTAGCTGGGTCCCTCAACGAGCAGTACTTC CASSLAGSLNEQYF
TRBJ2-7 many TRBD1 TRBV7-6 TGTGCCAGCAGCGTAGGGACAGGCTACGAGCAGTACTTC CASSVGTGYEQYF
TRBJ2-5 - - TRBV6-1 TGTGCCAGCAGTGAAGGTACAGGGTGGGAGACCCAGTACTTC CASSEGTGWETQYF
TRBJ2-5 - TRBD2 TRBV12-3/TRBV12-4 TGTGCCAGCAGTGCCGGGACTAGCGGGCCTGGCAGAGAGACCCAGTACTTC CASSAGTSGPGRETQYF
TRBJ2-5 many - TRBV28 TGTGCCAGCAGTCCTGGCACCATGGGGGGAGAGACCCAGTACTTC CASSPGTMGGETQYF
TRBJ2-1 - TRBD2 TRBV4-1 TGCGCCAGCAGCCAAACTAGCGAGTGGGAGGGCCGGAATGAGCAGTTCTTC CASSQTSEWEGRNEQFF
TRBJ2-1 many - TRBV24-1 TGTGCCACCAGTGATTTGCAGCGCGATGGGCAGTTCTTC CATSDLQRDGQFF
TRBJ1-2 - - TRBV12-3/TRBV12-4 TGTGCCAGCAGCCGTCCCCGGATGGGTGGCTACACCTTC CASSRPRMGGYTF
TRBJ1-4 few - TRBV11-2 TGTGCCAGCAGCTTAGGAGGGAGTCGAAAACTGTTTTTT CASSLGGSRKLFF
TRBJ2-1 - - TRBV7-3 TGTGCCAGCAGCGCCCTGGCGGGGAGCTCCTACAATGAGCAGTTCTTC CASSALAGSSYNEQFF
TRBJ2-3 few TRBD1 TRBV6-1 TGTGCCAGCAGCCTATTACTTGGGACAGGGAGCACAGATACGCAGTATTTT CASSLLLGTGSTDTQYF
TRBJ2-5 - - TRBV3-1 TGTGCCAGCAGCCCAACATACAGGGAAGGGGAGACCCAGTACTTC CASSPTYREGETQYF
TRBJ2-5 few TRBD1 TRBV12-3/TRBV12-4 TGTGCCAGCAGCCCGACGGACAGGGGAGAAGAGACCCAGTACTTC CASSPTDRGEETQYF
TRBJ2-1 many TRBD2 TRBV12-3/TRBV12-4 TGTGCCAGCAGCCCGACGGGGGGGTACAATGAGCAGTTCTTC CASSPTGGYNEQFF
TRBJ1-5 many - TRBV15 TGTGCCACCAGCAGAGATTTTGGGGGGCAGCCCCAGCATTTT CATSRDFGGQPQHF
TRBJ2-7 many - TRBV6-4 TGTGCCAGCAGTGAACTTAGAGGGGCTAGCTCCTACGAGCAGTACTTC CASSELRGASSYEQYF
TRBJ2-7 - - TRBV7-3 TGTGCCAGCAGCTTAGGACCCAGGGGAACCTACGAGCAGTACTTC CASSLGPRGTYEQYF
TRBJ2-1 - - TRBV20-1 TGCAGTGCCCCTAGGGCCGGTGAGCAGTTCTTC CSAPRAGEQFF
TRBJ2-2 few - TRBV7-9 TGTGCCAGCAGCCCCCCAGGGGGGACCGGGGAGCTGTTTTTT CASSPPGGTGELFF
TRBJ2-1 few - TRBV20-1 TGCAGTGCTAGAGGGGACTTCTACAATGAGCAGTTCTTC CSARGDFYNEQFF
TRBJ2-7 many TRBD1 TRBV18 TGTGCCAGCTCCTTGACAGGGACCTACGAGCAGTACTTC CASSLTGTYEQYF
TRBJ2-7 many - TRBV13 TGTGCCAGCAGCTTAGGGGCCTTAAACTCCTACGAGCAGTACTTC CASSLGALNSYEQYF
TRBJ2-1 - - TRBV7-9 TGTGCCAGCAGCTTAAGCCAGGGACCATACAATGAGCAGTTCTTC CASSLSQGPYNEQFF
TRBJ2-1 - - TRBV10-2 TGCGCCAGCAGTGACAGATGGGGGGACTCCTTATACAATGAGCAGTTCTTC CASSDRWGDSLYNEQFF
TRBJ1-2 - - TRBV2 TGTGCCAGCAGTAGTAGAGGGGCGCTCACGGGCTACACCTTC CASSSRGALTGYTF
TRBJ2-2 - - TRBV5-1 TGCGCCAGCTCCCCCCGGGGCACCACTAACGCGAACACCGGGGAGCTGTTTTTT CASSPRGTTNANTGELFF
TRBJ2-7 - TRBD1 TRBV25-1 TGTGCCAGCAGTGTGCAGGGGGCGCCCGAGCAGTACTTC CASSVQGAPEQYF
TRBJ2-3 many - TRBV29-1 TGCAGCGTTGAACAGATCAACACAGATACGCAGTATTTT CSVEQINTDTQYF
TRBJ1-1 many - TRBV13 TGTGCCAGCAGCTATGTTGACAAAAGGATCGACACTGAAGCTTTCTTT CASSYVDKRIDTEAFF
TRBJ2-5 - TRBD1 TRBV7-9 TGTGCCAGCAGCCCCGGGACAGGGGGCGGAGAGACCCAGTACTTC CASSPGTGGGETQYF
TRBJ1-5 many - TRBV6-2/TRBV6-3 TGTGCCAGCAGTTACTCACGGGGGTCGGGACAGCCCCAGCATTTT CASSYSRGSGQPQHF
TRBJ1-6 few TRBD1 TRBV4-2 TGTGCCAGCAGGCCCCTCGAGGGACAGAGTAATTCACCCCTCCACTTT CASRPLEGQSNSPLHF
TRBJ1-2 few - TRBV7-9 TGTGCCAGCAGCCCCGCGGGTGGCTACACCTTC CASSPAGGYTF
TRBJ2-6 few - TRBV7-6 TGTGCCAGCAGCTCGTCCATCTCTGGGGCCAACGTCCTGACTTTC CASSSSISGANVLTF
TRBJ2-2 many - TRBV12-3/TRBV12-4 TGTGCCAGCACCCTATCGGAGGGCTACGGGGAGCTGTTTTTT CASTLSEGYGELFF
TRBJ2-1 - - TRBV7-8 TGTGCCAGCAGCTTCCCACAGATGGGGGGGGGCCTCCACAATGAGCAGTTCTTC CASSFPQMGGGLHNEQFF
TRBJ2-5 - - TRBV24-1 TGTGCCACCAGTGAACCTCGGGATAAAGAGACCCAGTACTTC CATSEPRDKETQYF
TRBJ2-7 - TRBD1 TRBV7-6 TGTGCCAGCAGTCAGGGGGCTTACTACGAGCAGTACTTC CASSQGAYYEQYF
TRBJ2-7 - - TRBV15 TGTGCCACCAGCAGTTCCCAGGGACCTCGAAGCTCCTACGAGCAGTACTTC CATSSSQGPRSSYEQYF
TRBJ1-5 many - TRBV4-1 TGCGCCAGCAGCCAAGATGGGGGCCTTAATCAGCCCCAGCATTTT CASSQDGGLNQPQHF